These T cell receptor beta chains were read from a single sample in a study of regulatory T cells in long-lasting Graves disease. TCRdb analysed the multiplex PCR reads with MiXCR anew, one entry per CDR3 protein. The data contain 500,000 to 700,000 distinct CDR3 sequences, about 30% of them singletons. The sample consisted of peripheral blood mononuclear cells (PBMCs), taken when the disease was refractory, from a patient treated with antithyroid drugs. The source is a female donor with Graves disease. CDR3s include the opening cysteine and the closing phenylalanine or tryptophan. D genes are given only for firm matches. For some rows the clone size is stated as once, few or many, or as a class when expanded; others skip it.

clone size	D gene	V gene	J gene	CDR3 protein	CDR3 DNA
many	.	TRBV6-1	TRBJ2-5	CASSSGGGQETQYF	TGTGCCAGCAGCTCAGGTGGAGGACAAGAGACCCAGTACTTC
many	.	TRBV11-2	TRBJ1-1	CASSPTTGRTEAFF	TGTGCCAGCAGCCCAACAACAGGGCGCACTGAAGCTTTCTTT
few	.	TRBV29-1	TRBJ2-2	CSVGMAPRTGELFF	TGCAGCGTCGGGATGGCCCCCCGAACCGGGGAGCTGTTTTTT
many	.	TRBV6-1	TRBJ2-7	CASRDPPYEQYF	TGTGCCAGCAGGGACCCACCCTACGAGCAGTACTTC
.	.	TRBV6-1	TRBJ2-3	CASTTASSTDTQYF	TGTGCCAGCACCACTGCCTCCAGCACAGATACGCAGTATTTT
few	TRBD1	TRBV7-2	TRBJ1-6	CASSLWVRGNSPLHF	TGTGCCAGCAGCTTATGGGTCAGGGGGAATTCACCCCTCCACTTT
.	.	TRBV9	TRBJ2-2	CASSVEQGVGTGELFF	TGTGCCAGCAGCGTAGAGCAGGGCGTCGGCACCGGGGAGCTGTTTTTT
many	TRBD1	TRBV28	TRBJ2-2	CASSVGTGRTGELFF	TGTGCCAGCAGCGTCGGGACAGGGAGGACCGGGGAGCTGTTTTTT
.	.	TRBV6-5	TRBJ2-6	CASSYYDSGANVLTF	TGTGCCAGCAGTTACTACGACTCTGGGGCCAACGTCCTGACTTTC
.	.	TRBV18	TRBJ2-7	CASSQGIEYEQYF	TGTGCCAGCTCACAGGGTATTGAGTACGAGCAGTACTTC
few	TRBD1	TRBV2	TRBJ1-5	CASSSQGTWQPQHF	TGTGCCAGCAGTTCACAGGGGACTTGGCAGCCCCAGCATTTT
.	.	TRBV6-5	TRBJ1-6	CASSYGLGRGNSPLHF	TGTGCCAGCAGTTACGGGTTGGGGAGGGGAAATTCACCCCTCCACTTT
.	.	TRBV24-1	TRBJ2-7	CATSDVGAEQYF	TGTGCCACCAGTGATGTGGGGGCCGAGCAGTACTTC
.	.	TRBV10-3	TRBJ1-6	CATRRGDSYNSPLHF	TGTGCCACTCGCCGCGGTGACTCCTATAATTCACCCCTCCACTTT
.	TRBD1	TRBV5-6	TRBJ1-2	CASSIWTGGIYGYTF	TGTGCCAGCAGCATATGGACAGGGGGAATTTATGGCTACACCTTC
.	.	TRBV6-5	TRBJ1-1	CASSYSIGVGEVTEAFF	TGTGCCAGCAGTTACTCGATAGGAGTGGGCGAGGTCACTGAAGCTTTCTTT
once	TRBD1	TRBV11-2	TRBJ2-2	CASSSAYQGASNTGELFF	TGTGCCAGCAGCTCCGCTTACCAGGGGGCTTCAAACACCGGGGAGCTGTTTTTT
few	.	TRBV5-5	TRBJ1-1	CASSSHPGGAMGEAFF	TGTGCCAGCAGCTCCCACCCTGGGGGGGCGATGGGTGAAGCTTTCTTT
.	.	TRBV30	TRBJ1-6	CAWNPDVGQNSPLHF	TGTGCCTGGAACCCGGACGTGGGACAAAATTCACCCCTCCACTTT
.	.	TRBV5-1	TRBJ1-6	CASSLQGKESPLHF	TGCGCCAGCAGCTTACAGGGAAAGGAGTCACCCCTCCACTTT
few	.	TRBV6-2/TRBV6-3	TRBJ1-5	CASSRWVNQPQHF	TGTGCCAGCAGCCGGTGGGTCAATCAGCCCCAGCATTTT
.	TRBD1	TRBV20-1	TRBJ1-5	CSARQGQGNQPQHF	TGCAGTGCTAGACAGGGACAGGGGAATCAGCCCCAGCATTTT
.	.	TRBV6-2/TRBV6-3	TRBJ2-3	CASSPGMMADTQYF	TGTGCCAGCAGTCCAGGGATGATGGCAGATACGCAGTATTTT
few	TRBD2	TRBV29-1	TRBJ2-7	CSVGGRAYEQYF	TGCAGCGTGGGCGGGAGGGCCTACGAGCAGTACTTC
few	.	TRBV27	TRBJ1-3	CASSLSAQSGNTIYF	TGTGCCAGCAGTTTATCCGCCCAGTCTGGAAACACCATATATTTT
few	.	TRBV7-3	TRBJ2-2	CASSFRAGGELFF	TGTGCCAGCAGCTTCCGGGCGGGCGGGGAGCTGTTTTTT
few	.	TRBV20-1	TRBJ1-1	CSAGERVGRTEAFF	TGCAGTGCAGGCGAGAGGGTAGGAAGAACTGAAGCTTTCTTT
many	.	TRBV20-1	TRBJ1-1	CSALRTMNTEAFF	TGCAGTGCTCTACGGACGATGAACACTGAAGCTTTCTTT
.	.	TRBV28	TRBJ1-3	CASSFIGIGNTIYF	TGTGCCAGCAGTTTTATAGGGATCGGAAACACCATATATTTT
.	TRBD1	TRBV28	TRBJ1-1	CASSSPLDRAEAFF	TGTGCCAGCAGTTCCCCACTGGACAGGGCTGAAGCTTTCTTT
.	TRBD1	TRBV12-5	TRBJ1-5	CASGLLTGAPQDQPQHF	TGTGCTAGTGGTTTGCTCACAGGGGCGCCTCAGGATCAGCCCCAGCATTTT
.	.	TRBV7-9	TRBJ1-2	CASSLSVGFGYTF	TGTGCCAGCAGCTTATCCGTGGGCTTTGGCTACACCTTC
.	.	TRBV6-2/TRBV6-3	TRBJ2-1	CASSVGRSNEQFF	TGTGCCAGCAGTGTCGGCCGATCCAATGAGCAGTTCTTC
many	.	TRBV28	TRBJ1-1	CASSLLGPDSTEAFF	TGTGCCAGCAGTTTATTGGGACCCGATAGCACTGAAGCTTTCTTT
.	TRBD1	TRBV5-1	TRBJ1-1	CASSPTGKGTEAFF	TGCGCCAGCAGCCCGACAGGGAAAGGCACTGAAGCTTTCTTT
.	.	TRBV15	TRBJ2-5	CATSLGGVINWAEETQYF	TGTGCCACCAGTCTAGGGGGGGTTATCAACTGGGCCGAAGAGACCCAGTACTTC
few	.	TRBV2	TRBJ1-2	CASTREEFANYGYTF	TGTGCCAGCACCCGAGAAGAGTTTGCTAACTATGGCTACACCTTC
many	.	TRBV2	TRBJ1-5	CASSPDSNQPQHF	TGTGCCAGCAGCCCAGATAGCAATCAGCCCCAGCATTTT
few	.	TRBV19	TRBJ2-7	CASSLTSSPYEQYF	TGTGCCAGTAGCCTGACTTCAAGTCCCTACGAGCAGTACTTC